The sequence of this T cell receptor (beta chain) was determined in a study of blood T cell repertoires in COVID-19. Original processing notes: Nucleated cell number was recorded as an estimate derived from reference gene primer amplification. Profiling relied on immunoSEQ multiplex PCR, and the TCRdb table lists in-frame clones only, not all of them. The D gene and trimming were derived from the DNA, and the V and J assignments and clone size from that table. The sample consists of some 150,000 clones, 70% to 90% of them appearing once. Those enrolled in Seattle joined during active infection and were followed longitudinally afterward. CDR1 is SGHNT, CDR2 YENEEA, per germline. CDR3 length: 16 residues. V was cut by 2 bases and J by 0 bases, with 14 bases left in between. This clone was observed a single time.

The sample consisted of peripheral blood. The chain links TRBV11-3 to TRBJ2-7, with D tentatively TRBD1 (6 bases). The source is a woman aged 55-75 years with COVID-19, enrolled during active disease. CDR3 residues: CASSLYRARNSYEQYF. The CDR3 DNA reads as TGTGCCAGCAGCTTATACAGGGCCAGAAACTCCTACGAGCAGTACTTC.